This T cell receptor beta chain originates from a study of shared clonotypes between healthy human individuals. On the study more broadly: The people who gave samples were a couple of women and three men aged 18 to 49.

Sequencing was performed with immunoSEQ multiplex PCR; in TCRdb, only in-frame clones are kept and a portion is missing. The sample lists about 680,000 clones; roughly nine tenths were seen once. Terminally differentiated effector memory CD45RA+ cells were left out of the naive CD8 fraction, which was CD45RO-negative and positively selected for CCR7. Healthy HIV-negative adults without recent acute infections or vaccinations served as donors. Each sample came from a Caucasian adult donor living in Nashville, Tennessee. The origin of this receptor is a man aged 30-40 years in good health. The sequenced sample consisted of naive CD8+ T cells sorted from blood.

The CDR3 spells CAIRGDSAYYEQYF. The CDR3 nucleotides are TGTGCCATCAGGGGGGACAGTGCTTACTACGAGCAGTACTTC. The chain is built from TRBV10-3 and TRBJ2-7; 7 nucleotides match TRBD1. The CDR3 is made up of 14 amino acids. V trimming: 6 bases; J trimming: 3 bases; junction bases outside the gene matches: 8. CDR1 is ENHRY, CDR2 SYGVKD, per germline.